The 17 T cell receptor beta chains presented below share a single source sample, sequenced in a study of T cell responses to AZD1222 COVID-19 vaccine. The assay was immunoSEQ multiplex PCR, and TCRdb's table has in-frame clones only and misses some. The table lists over 100,000 clones, 92% of them singletons. The material sequenced was peripheral blood, taken on day 0 of AZD1222 vaccination. The receptor source for this set is an adult in good health.

This rearrangement joins TRBV2 to TRBJ1-1; D is unclear. CDR1 is SNHLY, CDR2 FYNNEI, per germline. The CDR3 consists of 12 residues. The germline V and J ends were trimmed by 9 bases and 4 bases, with 12 bases remaining between them. CDR3 amino acids: CARGRAATEAFF. The CDR3 bases are TGTGCCAGGGGGAGGGCGGCCACTGAAGCTTTCTTT.

The gene calls are TRBV6-5 and TRBJ1-2; TRBD1 might be the D (6 bases). V was trimmed by 6 bases and J by 2 bases, leaving 13 bases between them. The CDR3 covers 14 residues. Germline loops: CDR1 MNHEY, CDR2 SVGAGI. CDR3 in amino acids: CASRPQGSNYGYTF. The CDR3 nucleotides read TGTGCCAGCAGGCCACAGGGATCCAACTATGGCTACACCTTC.

This chain joins TRBV30 and TRBJ1-6, with 8 bases matching TRBD1. The germline V gene encodes CDR1 GTSNPN and CDR2 SVGIG (reference sequence). The junction had 6 bases not matched to a gene; V was cut back by 5 bases and J by 9 bases. This CDR3 contains 13 residues. This CDR3 is CAWGQGGGSPLHF. The DNA of the CDR3 is TGTGCCTGGGGACAGGGAGGAGGTTCACCCCTCCACTTT.

This clone was detected once. The chain joins TRBV5-4 to TRBJ1-1, with TRBD1 as a possible D gene (5 bases). Trimming removed 9 bases from V and 6 bases from J, with 18 bases in between. The CDR3 sequence is 13 residues long. Germline lookup yields CDR1 SGHNT and CDR2 YYREEE (reference sequence). This CDR3 is CATVNQGDAEAFF. The CDR3, as DNA: TGTGCCACAGTTAACCAGGGTGACGCTGAAGCTTTCTTT.

This rearrangement joins TRBV2 to TRBJ2-7, with TRBD2 matching over 9 bases. In germline, CDR1 is SNHLY, CDR2 FYNNEI. CDR3 size: 15 residues. The V and J ends lost 2 bases and 6 bases, in that order; junction bases with no gene match: 8. This CDR3 reads CASSEFGGGAFEQYF. DNA for the CDR3: TGTGCCAGCAGTGAATTCGGCGGGGGGGCCTTCGAGCAGTACTTC.

V usage is TRBV13 and J usage is TRBJ2-3; TRBD2 matches 13 bases. The CDR3 length is 17 residues. Germline values: CDR1 PRHDT, CDR2 FYEKMQ (reference sequence). Trimming removed 5 bases from V and 6 bases from J; junction bases left unmatched: 11. CDR3: CASSAPGLAGQSDTQYF. The CDR3 nucleotides are TGTGCCAGCAGCGCACCGGGACTAGCGGGACAGTCGGATACGCAGTATTTT.

The chain couples TRBV4-1 to TRBJ1-5; D call uncertain. The ends were cut back, 3 bases at V and 3 bases at J, with 6 bases in the middle. Germline V gives CDR1 MGHRA, CDR2 YSYEKL. The CDR3 has 13 residues. The CDR3 nucleotides are TGCGCCAGCAGCCATAATAACAATCAGCCCCAGCATTTT. Protein sequence: CASSHNNNQPQHF.

V and J are TRBV7-6 and TRBJ2-1, with TRBD1 as a possible D gene (5 bases). The length of the CDR3 is 14 residues. The V gene's germline CDR1 is SGHVS and CDR2 FNYEAQ. The V end was cut by 0 bases, the J end by 4 bases, with 7 bases between. The CDR3 protein is CASSLAAGYNEQFF. For the CDR3, the DNA is TGTGCCAGCAGCTTAGCAGCAGGGTACAATGAGCAGTTCTTC.

This clone was observed a single time. The chain employs TRBV12-5 and TRBJ1-1, with 7 bases lining up with TRBD1. V shed 6 bases, J shed 8 bases, and the junction held 6 bases outside the gene matches. The CDR3 is 12 residues long. In germline, CDR1 is LGHNT, CDR2 FRNRAP. The CDR3 DNA sequence: TGTGCTAGTGGGAATACAGGGGAAGAAGCTTTCTTT. Amino acid sequence: CASGNTGEEAFF.

The rearrangement joins TRBV11-2 to TRBJ2-2; a weak D match, TRBD1 (6 bases). Germline lookup yields CDR1 SGHAT and CDR2 FQNNGV. The V gene lost 2 bases and the J gene lost 3 bases, with 10 bases spanning the gap. The CDR3 extends over 15 amino acids. The CDR3 DNA reads as TGTGCCAGCAGCTTACGGGACAAATACACCGGGGAGCTGTTTTTT. It yields the protein CASSLRDKYTGELFF.

This chain joins TRBV19 and TRBJ1-3; no clear D. The CDR3 spans 13 residues. Germline CDR1 and CDR2: LNHDA and SQIVND (reference sequence). V lost 5 bases and J 3 bases, leaving 8 bases between the germline ends. In nucleotides, the CDR3 is TGTGCCAGTAGTTGGAGTCATGGAAACACCATATATTTT. It specifies CASSWSHGNTIYF.

As to this clone: This sample includes further DNA sequences coding for the same CDR3. This chain links TRBV12-3 or TRBV12-4 with TRBJ1-1; possibly TRBD1 for D (5 bases). This CDR3 spans 12 amino acids. Trimming shortened V by 4 bases and J by 4 bases, and 7 bases separated the two germline ends. This chain's CDR3 is CASSSGGTEAFF. DNA for the CDR3: TGTGCCAGCAGTTCGGGGGGCACTGAAGCTTTCTTT.

This sequence joins TRBV7-2 and TRBJ2-3; TRBD2 aligns across 13 bases. The CDR3 runs to 17 residues. V shed 2 bases, J shed 1 base, and the junction held 3 bases outside the gene matches. Germline V lookup: CDR1 SGHTA, CDR2 FQGNSA. The CDR3 protein is CASSLLTSGRRTDTQYF. CDR3 sequence (DNA): TGTGCCAGCAGCTTACTGACTAGCGGGAGGCGCACAGATACGCAGTATTTT.

V is TRBV2 and J is TRBJ1-1; 7 bases match TRBD1. V lost 6 bases and J lost 4; bases outside the gene matches: 11. This CDR3 has 15 amino acids. Per the germline V gene, CDR1 is SNHLY and CDR2 is FYNNEI. For the CDR3, the DNA is TGTGCCAGCAGGATCCAGGGGGTAGTCGGCACTGAAGCTTTCTTT. Amino acid sequence: CASRIQGVVGTEAFF.

V gene TRBV6-2 or TRBV6-3 combines with J gene TRBJ2-7; 15 bases align to TRBD2. The V gene's germline CDR1 is MNHEY and CDR2 SVGEGT. The CDR3 is made up of 15 amino acids. V trimming: 6 bases; J trimming: 9 bases; junction bases outside the gene matches: 9. The CDR3 nucleotides read TGTGCCAGCAGCCCCGCAGGACTAGCGGGAGGGATGCAGTACGTC. The encoded protein is CASSPAGLAGGMQYV.

The V call is TRBV11-3, the J call TRBJ1-1; D remains ambiguous. Germline V gene data show CDR1 as SGHNT and CDR2 as YENEEA. V was clipped by 6 bases and J by 0 bases, with 11 bases between them. This CDR3 has 14 residues. The CDR3 sequence: CASRSVPMNTEAFF. In nucleotides, the CDR3 is TGTGCCAGCAGGTCCGTCCCTATGAACACTGAAGCTTTCTTT.

This chain joins TRBV5-1 and TRBJ2-7, with 7 bases identical to TRBD1. The CDR3 runs to 15 residues. J was trimmed by 2 bases and V by 4 bases; bases with no gene match: 9. The germline V gene encodes CDR1 SGHRS and CDR2 YFSETQ. CDR3 sequence: CASSPRQGSPYEQYF. For the CDR3, the DNA is TGCGCCAGCAGCCCCCGACAGGGAAGCCCCTACGAGCAGTACTTC.